This TCR beta chain was observed in a study of type 1 and type 2 diabetes patients. Study overall: CD4+ or CD8+ T cells were positively selected from PBMCs with microbeads. Sequencing for the whole study yielded about 18 million paired-end reads.

Genomic DNA was the PCR template. Multiplex PCR with 30 forward and 13 reverse primers amplified the TCR beta CDR3. In TCRdb, the multiplex PCR reads were re-called with MiXCR into one record per CDR3 protein. In the table there are about 270,000 distinct CDR3 sequences, around 50% of which are singletons. All diabetic donors were classified as either type 1 or type 2 diabetes. Germline V CDR1 and CDR2: MDHEN, SYDVKM. Germline trimming cut 4 bases from V and 5 bases from J; bases unmatched to any gene: 7. The CDR3 sequence is 14 residues long. The V gene is TRBV28, the J gene TRBJ2-7, with 8 bases that match TRBD1. What was sequenced was peripheral blood mononuclear cells (PBMCs). The TCR originated in a young man with type 2 diabetes. CDR3 sequence reads: CASSSNRGWNEQYF. The CDR3 DNA sequence: TGTGCCAGCAGTTCCAACAGGGGGTGGAACGAGCAGTACTTC.